Sequencing of this TCR beta chain was carried out in a study of shared clonotypes between healthy human individuals. Regarding the study as a whole: The study found roughly 5% of naive CD4 clonotypes shared across several donors.

This CDR3 has 15 residues. V gave up 6 bases and J gave up 4 bases, with 16 bases separating them. Germline V gene sequence: CDR1 MDHEN, CDR2 SYDVKM. Only in-frame clones appear in the TCRdb table, and some are missing; sequencing was by immunoSEQ multiplex PCR. The sample yields over 950,000 clones, 70% to 80% seen once. In the case of this clone: Its antigen is unidentified.

The chain recombines TRBV28 with TRBJ2-1; the D is unclear. The TCR originated in a man between 18 and 35 years old in good health. Some clones in this sample may be carry-over from other donors' samples. The sequenced sample was memory CD4+ T cells from PBMCs. Subset specified: CD45RA-negative fraction. The CDR3 sequence is CASSPLSVWYNEQFF. CDR3 DNA: TGTGCCAGCAGCCCCTTAAGTGTCTGGTACAATGAGCAGTTCTTC. The full variable domain, completed using reference TRBV28 and TRBJ2-1, is DVKVTQSSRYLVKRTGEKVFLECVQDMDHENMFWYRQDPGLGLRLIYFSYDVKMKEKGDIPEGYSVSREKKERFSLILESASTNQTSMYLCASSPLSVWYNEQFFGPGTRLTVL.